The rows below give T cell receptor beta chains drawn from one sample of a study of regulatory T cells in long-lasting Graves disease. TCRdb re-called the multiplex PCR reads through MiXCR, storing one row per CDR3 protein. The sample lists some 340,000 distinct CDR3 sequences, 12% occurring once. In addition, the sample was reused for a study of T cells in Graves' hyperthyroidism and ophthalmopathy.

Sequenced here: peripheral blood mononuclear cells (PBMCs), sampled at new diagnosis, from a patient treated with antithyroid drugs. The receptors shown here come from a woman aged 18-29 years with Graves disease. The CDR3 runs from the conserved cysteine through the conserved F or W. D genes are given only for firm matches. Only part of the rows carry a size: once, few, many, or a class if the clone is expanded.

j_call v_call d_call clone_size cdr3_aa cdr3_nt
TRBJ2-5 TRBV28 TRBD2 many CASSLGGLAGSTQETQYF TGTGCCAGCAGCTTGGGTGGGCTAGCGGGATCCACACAAGAGACCCAGTACTTC
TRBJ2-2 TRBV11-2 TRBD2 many CASSPLRGTSLSGAGELFF TGTGCCAGCAGCCCCCTAAGGGGGACTAGTTTAAGCGGGGCCGGGGAGCTGTTTTTT
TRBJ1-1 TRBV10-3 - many CAISEPLAGSEAFF TGTGCCATCAGTGAGCCCCTAGCGGGGTCTGAAGCTTTCTTT
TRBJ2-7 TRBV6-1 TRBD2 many CASRRTSGTYEQYF TGTGCCAGCAGGAGGACTAGCGGTACCTACGAGCAGTACTTC
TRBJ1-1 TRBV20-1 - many CSARDRQFEAFF TGCAGTGCTAGAGATCGCCAGTTTGAAGCTTTCTTT
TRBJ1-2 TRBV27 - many CASSFSSSYGYTF TGTGCCAGCAGTTTTAGCAGTTCCTATGGCTACACCTTC
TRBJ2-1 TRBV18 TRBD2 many CASSPPPSGSVYEQFF TGTGCCAGCTCACCTCCCCCTAGCGGGAGTGTCTATGAGCAGTTCTTC
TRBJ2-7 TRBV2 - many CASRKDNEQYF TGTGCCAGCAGGAAAGATAACGAGCAGTACTTC
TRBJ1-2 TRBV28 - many CASSPWGGLGYGYTF TGTGCCAGCAGTCCCTGGGGGGGGCTTGGCTATGGCTACACCTTC
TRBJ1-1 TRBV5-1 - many CASSRSQGGSEAFF TGCGCCAGCAGTCGCTCACAGGGTGGGTCTGAAGCTTTCTTT
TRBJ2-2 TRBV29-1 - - CSVEIWQGNTGELFF TGCAGCGTTGAAATATGGCAGGGTAACACCGGGGAGCTGTTTTTT
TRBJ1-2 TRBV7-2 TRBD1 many CASSRWGQANYGYTF TGTGCCAGCAGCCGATGGGGACAGGCTAACTATGGCTACACCTTC
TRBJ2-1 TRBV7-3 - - CASSGLGENEQFF TGTGCCAGCAGCGGATTAGGGGAAAATGAGCAGTTCTTC
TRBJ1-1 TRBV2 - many CASSRQPKAFF TGTGCCAGCAGCCGACAGCCGAAGGCTTTCTTT
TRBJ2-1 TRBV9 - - CASSVDRDNEQFF TGTGCCAGCAGCGTAGATCGGGACAATGAGCAGTTCTTC
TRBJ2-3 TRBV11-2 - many CASSLTGRPDTQYF TGTGCCAGCAGCTTAACAGGGCGCCCAGATACGCAGTATTTT
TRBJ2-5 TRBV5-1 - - CASSLYNTKETQYF TGCGCCAGCAGCTTGTACAATACCAAAGAGACCCAGTACTTC
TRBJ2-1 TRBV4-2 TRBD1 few CASTQRQGVDNEQFF TGTGCCAGCACCCAAAGACAGGGTGTGGACAATGAGCAGTTCTTC
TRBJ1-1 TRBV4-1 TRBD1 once CASSPADRGYTEAFF TGCGCCAGCAGCCCCGCCGACAGGGGGTACACTGAAGCTTTCTTT
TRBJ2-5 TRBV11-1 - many CASSSLIRTVRETQYF TGTGCCAGCAGCTCCTTAATCCGGACAGTGCGGGAGACCCAGTACTTC
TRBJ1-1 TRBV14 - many CASSQDHRWTEAFF TGTGCCAGCAGCCAAGACCACAGGTGGACTGAAGCTTTCTTT
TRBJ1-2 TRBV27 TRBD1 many CASSLTGGAGYGYTF TGTGCCAGCAGTTTAACAGGGGGCGCAGGGTATGGCTACACCTTC
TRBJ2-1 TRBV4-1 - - CASSQLDSEQFF TGCGCCAGCAGCCAACTAGACAGTGAGCAGTTCTTC
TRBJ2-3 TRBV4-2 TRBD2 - CASSQVQGLAGGRDTQYF TGTGCCAGCAGCCAAGTTCAAGGTCTAGCGGGGGGGCGAGATACGCAGTATTTT
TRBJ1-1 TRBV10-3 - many CAISSQLNTEAFF TGTGCCATCAGTTCCCAGCTGAACACTGAAGCTTTCTTT
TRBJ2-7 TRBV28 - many CASREGGRSYEQYF TGTGCCAGCAGGGAGGGGGGGAGAAGCTACGAGCAGTACTTC
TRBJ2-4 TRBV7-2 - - CASSSPGLKNIQYF TGTGCCAGCAGCTCCCCCGGTCTCAAAAACATTCAGTACTTC
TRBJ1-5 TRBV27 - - CASSLGGGRGPGNQPQHF TGTGCCAGCAGTTTAGGGGGCGGCAGGGGACCGGGCAATCAGCCCCAGCATTTT
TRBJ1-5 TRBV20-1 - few CSGTPGSINQPQHF TGCAGTGGAACCCCGGGTTCGATAAATCAGCCCCAGCATTTT
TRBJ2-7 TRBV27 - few CASSLIRGVSEQYF TGTGCCAGCAGTCTAATCCGAGGGGTTTCCGAGCAGTACTTC
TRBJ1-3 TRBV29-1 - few CSVQGTSGNTIYF TGCAGCGTACAGGGTACCTCTGGAAACACCATATATTTT
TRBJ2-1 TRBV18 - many CASSPAQYINEQFF TGTGCCAGCTCACCGGCTCAGTATATCAATGAGCAGTTCTTC
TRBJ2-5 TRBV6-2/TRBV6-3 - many CASSYTGADETQYF TGTGCCAGCAGTTACACGGGGGCGGATGAGACCCAGTACTTC
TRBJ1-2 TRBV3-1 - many CASSQLGMDYGYTF TGTGCCAGCAGCCAATTAGGGATGGACTATGGCTACACCTTC
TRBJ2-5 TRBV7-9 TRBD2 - CASSLGLAGGNSETQYF TGTGCCAGCAGCTTGGGACTAGCGGGAGGGAATTCGGAGACCCAGTACTTC
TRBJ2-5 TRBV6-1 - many CASSNERGGETQYF TGTGCCAGCAGTAACGAACGTGGAGGGGAGACCCAGTACTTC
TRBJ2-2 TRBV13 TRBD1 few CASSSTGGENTGELFF TGTGCCAGCAGCTCCACAGGGGGAGAGAACACCGGGGAGCTGTTTTTT
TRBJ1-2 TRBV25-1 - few CASSESGGLTNYGYTF TGTGCCAGCAGTGAATCTGGCGGGCTCACTAACTATGGCTACACCTTC
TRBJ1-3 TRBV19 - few CASRMTGTGNTIYF TGTGCCAGTAGGATGACAGGAACTGGAAACACCATATATTTT
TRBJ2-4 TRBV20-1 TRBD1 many CSAPQGGSKNIQYF TGCAGTGCTCCTCAAGGGGGCTCCAAAAACATTCAGTACTTC
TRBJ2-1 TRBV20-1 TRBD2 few CSAPPSRRTSYNEQFF TGCAGTGCTCCCCCCTCGAGGAGGACTAGTTACAATGAGCAGTTCTTC
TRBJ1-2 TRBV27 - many CASSLDPKYYGYTF TGTGCCAGCAGTTTAGACCCGAAGTACTATGGCTACACCTTC
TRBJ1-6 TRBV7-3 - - CASSQLVRNSPLHF TGTGCCAGCAGCCAGTTGGTTCGGAATTCACCCCTCCACTTT
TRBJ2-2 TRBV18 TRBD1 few CASSTLQGADTGELFF TGTGCCAGCTCAACCCTACAGGGGGCGGACACCGGGGAGCTGTTTTTT
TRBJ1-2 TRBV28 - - CASSLPLGRYGYTF TGTGCCAGCAGTTTACCACTGGGACGCTATGGCTACACCTTC
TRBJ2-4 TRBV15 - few CATRLWAGAKNIQYF TGTGCCACCAGGTTGTGGGCGGGAGCCAAAAACATTCAGTACTTC
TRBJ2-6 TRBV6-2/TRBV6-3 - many CASSYSRVRAGRRGANVLTF TGTGCCAGCAGTTACTCTCGGGTAAGGGCAGGCCGACGTGGGGCCAACGTCCTGACTTTC
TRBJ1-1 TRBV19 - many CASSIDPSQGYAFF TGTGCCAGTAGTATTGATCCGAGCCAGGGATACGCTTTCTTT
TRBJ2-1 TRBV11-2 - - CASSGFGAGKDEQFF TGTGCCAGCAGCGGATTTGGTGCCGGGAAAGATGAGCAGTTCTTC
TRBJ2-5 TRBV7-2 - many CASSLYSRGETQYF TGTGCCAGCAGCTTATATTCTAGGGGGGAGACCCAGTACTTC
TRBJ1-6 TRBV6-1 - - CASREGNSPLHF TGTGCCAGCAGGGAGGGGAATTCACCCCTCCACTTT
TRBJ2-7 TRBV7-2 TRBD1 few CASSHVSGQGLYEQYF TGTGCCAGCAGCCACGTATCTGGACAGGGGCTCTACGAGCAGTACTTC
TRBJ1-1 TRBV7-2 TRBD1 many CASSHPGQPMNTEAFF TGTGCCAGCAGCCATCCGGGACAGCCCATGAACACTGAAGCTTTCTTT
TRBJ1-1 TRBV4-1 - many CASSNPGHQNTEAFF TGCGCCAGCAGCAATCCGGGACACCAGAACACTGAAGCTTTCTTT
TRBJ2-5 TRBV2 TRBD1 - CASSTDRGGYEETQYF TGTGCCAGCAGCACGGACAGGGGGGGCTACGAAGAGACCCAGTACTTC